Listed here are 24 T cell receptor beta chains from one sample, sequenced in a study of early T cells in non-severe SARS-CoV-2 infection. TCRdb reanalysed the 5' RACE reads using MiXCR and keeps one entry per CDR3 protein. The repertoire holds 25,000 to 30,000 distinct CDR3 sequences, with around 4% as singletons. The sample comprised whole blood. These receptors were taken from an adult who was a healthcare worker with PCR-confirmed SARS-CoV-2 infection or an uninfected control (not recorded which).

This clonotype was seen ten or more times. V gene TRBV7-6 combines with J gene TRBJ2-2; D is ambiguous. There are 12 residues in the CDR3. The V and J ends lost 3 bases and 6 bases respectively, with 5 bases between them. From germline, CDR1 is SGHVS and CDR2 FNYEAQ. The CDR3 sequence: CASSLFAGELFF. For the CDR3, the DNA is TGTGCCAGCAGCTTGTTCGCCGGGGAGCTGTTTTTT. The variable domain in full, with the rest retrieved from reference TRBV7-6 and TRBJ2-2, is GAGVSQSPRYKVTKRGQDVALRCDPISGHVSLYWYRQALGQGPEFLTYFNYEAQQDKSGLPNDRFSAERPEGSISTLTIQRTEQRDSAMYRCASSLFAGELFFGEGSRLTVL.

This clonotype was seen a few times. The V call is TRBV2, the J call TRBJ2-3; 7 nucleotides match TRBD2. Germline CDR1 is SNHLY and CDR2 is FYNNEI. The J segment lost 5 bases and the V segment lost 2 bases, leaving 13 bases of the junction unmatched. This CDR3 contains 17 residues. CDR3: CASSELEASGTGDTQYF. In DNA, the CDR3 is TGTGCCAGCAGTGAATTGGAGGCTAGCGGTACGGGAGATACGCAGTATTTT.

This chain joins TRBV7-2 and TRBJ2-1; D could derive from TRBD1 or TRBD2 (5 bases each). This CDR3 comprises 14 residues. Per the germline V gene, CDR1 is SGHTA and CDR2 is FQGNSA. V lost 5 bases and J lost 5, with 13 bases in between. CDR3 bases: TGTGCCAGCAGCCCGGGGACGGGAAACAATGAGCAGTTCTTC. This codes for CASSPGTGNNEQFF.

This clonotype was recorded a few times. This chain links TRBV5-8 with TRBJ2-2; 8 bases fit TRBD1. The CDR3 is made up of 17 amino acids. The ends lost 1 base at V and 2 bases at J; junction bases unmatched: 7. CDR1 is SGHTS, CDR2 YDEGEE, per germline. The CDR3 sequence is CASSLRQGAFNTGELFF. The CDR3 DNA sequence: TGTGCCAGCAGCTTGAGGCAGGGGGCGTTTAACACCGGGGAGCTGTTTTTT. Variable domain in full (rest from reference TRBV5-8 and TRBJ2-2): EAGVTQSPTHLIKTRGQQATLRCSPISGHTSVYWYQQALGLGLQFLLWYDEGEERNRGNFPPRFSGRQFPNYSSELNVNALELEDSALYLCASSLRQGAFNTGELFFGEGSRLTVL.

This clonotype was found many times. The rearrangement links TRBV2 to TRBJ2-1; TRBD2 matches 10 bases. Germline-derived CDR1 and CDR2 are SNHLY and FYNNEI. The CDR3 runs to 12 residues. Trimming cost V 6 bases and J 10 bases; bases outside gene matches: 3. CDR3 residues: CASSGLAEEQFF. In nucleotides, the CDR3 is TGTGCCAGCAGCGGACTAGCGGAAGAGCAGTTCTTC.

The sample holds many counts of this clonotype. CDR3 bases: TGTGCCAGCGGAACCGGACTAGATTACAATGAGCAGTTCTTC. This gives the protein CASGTGLDYNEQFF. This chain joins TRBV6-5 and TRBJ2-1, with 7 bases that match TRBD2. V shed 8 bases, J shed 4 bases, and the junction held 8 bases outside the gene matches. Germline V gene lookup returns CDR1 MNHEY and CDR2 SVGAGI. The CDR3 sequence is 14 residues long.

Concerning this clonotype: Just one base apart from a much larger clone, this may be a read error. The CDR3: CSVEHGADTQYF. For the CDR3, the DNA is TGCAGCGTTGAACATGGCGCAGATACGCAGTATTTT. J is TRBJ2-3 and V is TRBV29-1; D gene ambiguous. This CDR3 spans 12 amino acids. V was pared by 2 bases and J by 4 bases, with 7 bases between. CDR1 SQVTM and CDR2 ANQGSEA come from the germline V gene.

By share of the sample, this clonotype is medium-sized. V gene TRBV30 combines with J gene TRBJ2-1; 15 bases agree with TRBD2. V trimming: 3 bases; J trimming: 7 bases; junction bases outside the gene matches: 7. This CDR3 is built from 16 residues. Germline values: CDR1 GTSNPN, CDR2 SVGIG (reference sequence). The CDR3 sequence is CAWRFPGTSGRNEQFF. CDR3 bases: TGTGCCTGGAGGTTCCCAGGGACTAGCGGGAGGAATGAGCAGTTCTTC.

This clonotype was seen repeatedly, ten times or more. The chain joins TRBV12-3 or TRBV12-4 to TRBJ1-2; TRBD1 matches at 7 bases. The CDR3 is 14 residues long. V lost 4 bases to trimming and J lost 3 bases; unmatched junction nucleotides: 5. The CDR3 nucleotides are TGTGCCAGCAGTTCCCGACAGGGAGACTATGGCTACACCTTC. The encoded protein is CASSSRQGDYGYTF.

This clonotype was picked up many times. The gene calls are TRBV14 and TRBJ2-2; D is perhaps TRBD1 (5 bases). With 1 base removed from V and 5 bases from J, the gap between germline ends came to 8 bases. Germline CDR1 reads SGHDN; CDR2 reads FVKESK. This CDR3 is 14 amino acids long. Written as DNA, the CDR3 is TGTGCCAGCAGCCAAGCGACAGTGACCGGGGAGCTGTTTTTT. Translating gives CASSQATVTGELFF.

This clonotype appeared many times. This chain connects TRBV27 to TRBJ2-1, with 8 bases lining up with TRBD1. The V and J ends lost 2 bases and 7 bases, in that order; junction bases with no gene match: 4. This CDR3 is 14 amino acids long. Per germline, CDR1 MNHEY and CDR2 SMNVEV (reference sequence). The DNA for the CDR3 is TGTGCCAGCAGTTTAAGACAGGGGTGGAATGAGCAGTTCTTC. As protein: CASSLRQGWNEQFF.

The chain employs TRBV7-9 and TRBJ2-7; tentative D call: TRBD1 (6 bases). The germline CDR1 and CDR2 sequences are SEHNR and FQNEAQ (reference sequence). The length of the CDR3 is 13 residues. Trimming pared 9 bases from V and 3 bases from J, leaving 15 bases between. CDR3 DNA sequence: TGTGCCAGTCTATATGGACAGAACTACGAGCAGTACGTC. Translated: CASLYGQNYEQYV.

This clonotype came up many times. The rearrangement joins TRBV29-1 to TRBJ2-7; D not resolved. The germline V gene encodes CDR1 SQVTM and CDR2 ANQGSEA. Between the trimmed V and J ends, which lost 8 bases and 5 bases, there was a span of 13 bases. CDR3 size: 11 residues. The CDR3 reads CSIRSPNEQYF. The DNA for the CDR3 is TGCAGCATAAGGAGTCCCAACGAGCAGTACTTC.

The table lists this clonotype with many counts. A read error may account for a junction end that differs from germline. The chain is built from TRBV6-5 and TRBJ2-7; D gene uncertain. Germline values: CDR1 MNHEY, CDR2 SVGAGI. The CDR3 extends over 13 amino acids. CDR3 region: CASSHSGSYEQYF. CDR3 nucleotide sequence: TGTGCCAGCAGTCACTCCGGATCCTACGAGCAGTACTTC.

This clonotype came up many times. The rearrangement links TRBV29-1 to TRBJ1-1; weak D call: TRBD1 (6 bases). Germline-derived CDR1 and CDR2 are SQVTM and ANQGSEA. The V and J ends lost 4 bases and 4 bases respectively, with 13 bases between them. This CDR3 region has 13 residues. The CDR3 coding sequence is TGCAGCGTTGGCGAACAGGGAGGCACTGAAGCTTTCTTT. It encodes CSVGEQGGTEAFF.

This clonotype was observed at least ten times. The chain couples TRBV20-1 to TRBJ2-3, with D perhaps matching TRBD2 (5 bases). V was shortened by 0 bases and J by 2 bases, with 15 bases between the two germline ends. Germline V gene sequence: CDR1 DFQATT, CDR2 SNEGSKA (reference sequence). The CDR3 extends over 16 amino acids. CDR3 DNA: TGCAGTGCTAGAGAAGAGAGGAGACTAAACACAGATACGCAGTATTTT. This sequence encodes CSAREERRLNTDTQYF.

This clonotype was seen many times. The chain has TRBV9 and TRBJ2-5, with 7 positions matching TRBD2. Per the germline V gene, CDR1 is SGDLS and CDR2 is YYNGEE. The CDR3 loop spans 14 amino acids. J lost 1 base, V lost 3 bases, and 3 bases had no gene match. The CDR3 is CASSESGGQETQYF. CDR3 DNA sequence: TGTGCCAGCAGCGAATCGGGGGGCCAAGAGACCCAGTACTTC.

This clonotype has a count of ten or more. J is TRBJ2-1 and V is TRBV6-2 or TRBV6-3, with 13 bases identical to TRBD2. J gave up 5 bases and V 6 bases, and 4 bases lay outside the gene matches. The germline V gene has CDR1 MNHEY and CDR2 SVGEGT. CDR3 length: 15 amino acids. CDR3 residues: CASRPTSGRDNEQFF. Written as DNA, the CDR3 is TGTGCCAGCAGGCCTACTAGCGGGAGGGACAATGAGCAGTTCTTC.

This clonotype was seen repeatedly, ten times or more. The J gene is TRBJ2-7, the V gene TRBV7-2; TRBD2 matches 8 bases. V was pared by 0 bases and J by 3 bases, with 4 bases of the junction left unmatched. This CDR3 comprises 15 residues. Germline values: CDR1 SGHTA, CDR2 FQGNSA. The CDR3 region is CASSLASGSRYEQYF. The CDR3, as DNA: TGTGCCAGCAGCTTAGCCAGCGGGAGCCGCTACGAGCAGTACTTC.

Judged by abundance, this clonotype is medium-sized. The chain carries TRBV5-1 and TRBJ1-5; TRBD1 is a possible D gene (6 bases). Trimming left V 1 base short and J 1 base short, with 12 bases between. Looked up from germline, CDR1 is SGHRS and CDR2 is YFSETQ. The CDR3 totals 16 residues. CDR3 loop: CASSLTPGGSNQPQHF. The DNA of the CDR3 is TGCGCCAGCAGCTTGACGCCGGGGGGCAGCAATCAGCCCCAGCATTTT.

In this sample, this clonotype turned up many times. This chain joins TRBV15 and TRBJ2-6, with TRBD1 matching 7 bases. Germline values: CDR1 LNHNV, CDR2 YYDKDF (reference sequence). Losses at the gene ends were 1 base for V and 0 bases for J; bases not matched to a gene: 6. The CDR3 is made up of 18 amino acids. Here the CDR3 reads CATSRAGTDLSGANVLTF. The CDR3 nucleotides are TGTGCCACCAGCAGAGCCGGGACAGACCTCTCTGGGGCCAACGTCCTGACTTTC.

Details on this clonotype: This may be a read error: a much more frequent sequence differs by one nucleotide. This sequence joins TRBV12-3 or TRBV12-4 and TRBJ2-4; D not resolved. CDR3 size: 15 residues. The V and J ends lost 4 bases and 2 bases respectively, with 12 bases between them. The CDR3 loop reads CASSYKSLTKNIQYF. CDR3 DNA: TGTGCCAGCAGTTATAAATCGCTAACCAAAAACATTCAGTACTTC.

The table lists this clonotype with many counts. This rearrangement joins TRBV5-4 to TRBJ1-2; possible D gene TRBD1, 6 bases. This CDR3 has 14 amino acids. Germline loops: CDR1 SGHNT, CDR2 YYREEE (reference sequence). Trimming pared 0 bases from V and 4 bases from J, leaving 10 bases between. CDR3 amino acids: CASSLASTGYGYTF. DNA for the CDR3: TGTGCCAGCAGCTTGGCGTCGACAGGCTATGGCTACACCTTC.

At least ten counts were recorded for this clonotype. The chain combines TRBV12-3 or TRBV12-4 with TRBJ2-1; tentatively, D is TRBD2 (6 bases). V lost 7 bases and J 9 bases, leaving 19 bases between the germline ends. The CDR3 contains 14 residues. The CDR3 nucleotides are TGTGCCAGCACCACCGGGACTCAAACATTTGAGCAGTTCTTC. It encodes CASTTGTQTFEQFF.